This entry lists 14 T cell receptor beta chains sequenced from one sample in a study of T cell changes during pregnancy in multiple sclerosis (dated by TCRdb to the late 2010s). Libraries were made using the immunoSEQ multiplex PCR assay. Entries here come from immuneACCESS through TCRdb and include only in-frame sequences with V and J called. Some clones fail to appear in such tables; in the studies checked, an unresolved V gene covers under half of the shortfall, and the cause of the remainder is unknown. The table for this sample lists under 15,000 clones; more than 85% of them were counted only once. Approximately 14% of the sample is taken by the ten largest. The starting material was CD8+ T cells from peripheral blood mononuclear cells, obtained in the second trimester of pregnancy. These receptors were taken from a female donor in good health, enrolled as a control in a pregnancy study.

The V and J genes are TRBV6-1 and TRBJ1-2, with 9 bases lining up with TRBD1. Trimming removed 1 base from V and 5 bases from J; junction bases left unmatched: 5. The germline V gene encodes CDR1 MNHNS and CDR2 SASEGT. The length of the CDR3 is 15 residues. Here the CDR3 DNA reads TGTGCCAGCAGTGAAGAATGGGACAGGGTATATGGCTACACCTTC. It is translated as CASSEEWDRVYGYTF.

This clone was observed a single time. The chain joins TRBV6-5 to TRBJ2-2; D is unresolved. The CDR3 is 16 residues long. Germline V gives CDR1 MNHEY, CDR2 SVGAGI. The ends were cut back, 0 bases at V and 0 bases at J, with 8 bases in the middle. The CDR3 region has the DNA TGTGCCAGCAGTTACTCGATGGGCCCGAACACCGGGGAGCTGTTTTTT. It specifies CASSYSMGPNTGELFF.

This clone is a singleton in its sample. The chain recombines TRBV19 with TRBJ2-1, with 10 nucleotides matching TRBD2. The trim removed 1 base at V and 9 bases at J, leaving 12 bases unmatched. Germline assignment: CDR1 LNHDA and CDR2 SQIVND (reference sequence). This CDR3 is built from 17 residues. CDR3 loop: CASSIVRGSGRMGEQFF. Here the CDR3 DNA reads TGTGCCAGTAGTATAGTTCGGGGTAGCGGGAGGATGGGTGAGCAGTTCTTC.

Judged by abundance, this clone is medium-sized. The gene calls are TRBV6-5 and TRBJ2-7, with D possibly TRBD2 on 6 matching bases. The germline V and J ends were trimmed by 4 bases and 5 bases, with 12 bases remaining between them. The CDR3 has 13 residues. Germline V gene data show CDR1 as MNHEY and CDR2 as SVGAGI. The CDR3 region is CASSSGDLDEQYF. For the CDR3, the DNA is TGTGCCAGCAGTTCGGGGGACTTGGACGAGCAGTACTTC.

CDR3 nucleotide sequence: TGTGCCTGGGACCCTGGAGGCGCCACCGGGGAGCTGTTTTTT. It encodes CAWDPGGATGELFF. The rearrangement joins TRBV30 to TRBJ2-2; TRBD2 is a possible D gene (5 bases). Deletions cut 5 bases from V and 4 bases from J, with 14 bases between. The CDR3 runs 14 residues. Germline CDR1 reads GTSNPN; CDR2 reads SVGIG (reference sequence).

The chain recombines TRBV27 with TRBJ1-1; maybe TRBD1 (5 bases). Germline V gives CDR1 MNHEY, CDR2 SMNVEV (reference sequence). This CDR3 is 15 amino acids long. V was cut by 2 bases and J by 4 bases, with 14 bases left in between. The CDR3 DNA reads TGTGCCAGCAGTTTAAGCCCCTCGGGGGGCACTGAAGCTTTCTTT. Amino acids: CASSLSPSGGTEAFF.

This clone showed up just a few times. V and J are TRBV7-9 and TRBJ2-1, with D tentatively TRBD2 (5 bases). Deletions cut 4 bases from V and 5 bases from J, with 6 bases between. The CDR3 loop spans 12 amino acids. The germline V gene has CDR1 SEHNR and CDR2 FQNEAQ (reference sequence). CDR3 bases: TGTGCCAGCAGCTGGGAGCACAATGAGCAGTTCTTC. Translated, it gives CASSWEHNEQFF. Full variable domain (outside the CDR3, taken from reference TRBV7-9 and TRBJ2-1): DTGVSQNPRHKITKRGQNVTFRCDPISEHNRLYWYRQTLGQGPEFLTYFQNEAQLEKSRLLSDRFSAERPKGSFSTLEIQRTEQGDSAMYLCASSWEHNEQFFGPGTRLTVL.

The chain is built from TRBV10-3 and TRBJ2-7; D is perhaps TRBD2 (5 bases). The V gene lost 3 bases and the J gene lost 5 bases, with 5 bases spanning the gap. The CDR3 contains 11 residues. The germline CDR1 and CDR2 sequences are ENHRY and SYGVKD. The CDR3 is CAISDGDEQYF. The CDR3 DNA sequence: TGTGCCATCAGTGACGGGGACGAGCAGTACTTC.

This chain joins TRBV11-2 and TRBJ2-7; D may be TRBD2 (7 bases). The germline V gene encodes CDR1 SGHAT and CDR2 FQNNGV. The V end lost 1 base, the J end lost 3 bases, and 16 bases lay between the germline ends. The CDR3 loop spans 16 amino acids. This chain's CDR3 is CASSLVGGLADYEQYF. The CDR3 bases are TGTGCCAGCAGCTTAGTCGGGGGGCTAGCGGACTACGAGCAGTACTTC. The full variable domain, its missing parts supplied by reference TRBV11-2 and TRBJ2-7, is EAGVAQSPRYKIIEKRQSVAFWCNPISGHATLYWYQQILGQGPKLLIQFQNNGVVDDSQLPKDRFSAERLKGVDSTLKIQPAKLEDSAVYLCASSLVGGLADYEQYFGPGTRLTVT.

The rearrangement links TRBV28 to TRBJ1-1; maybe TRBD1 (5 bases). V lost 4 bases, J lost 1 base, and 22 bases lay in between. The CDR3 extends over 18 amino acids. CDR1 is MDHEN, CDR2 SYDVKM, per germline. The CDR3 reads CASSWPFPGTKGNTEAFF. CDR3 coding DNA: TGTGCCAGCAGTTGGCCCTTCCCCGGGACTAAGGGGAACACTGAAGCTTTCTTT.

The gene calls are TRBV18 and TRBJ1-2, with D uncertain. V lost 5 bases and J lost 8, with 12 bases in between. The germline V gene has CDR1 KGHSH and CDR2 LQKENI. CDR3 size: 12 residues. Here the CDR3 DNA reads TGTGCCAGCTCAATCGACAACGGAGGCTACACCTTC. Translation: CASSIDNGGYTF.

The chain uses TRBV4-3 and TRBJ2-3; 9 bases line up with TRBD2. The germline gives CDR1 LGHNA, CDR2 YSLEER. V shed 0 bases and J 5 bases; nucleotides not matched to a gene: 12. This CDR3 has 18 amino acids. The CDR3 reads CASSQDGSGRGGLDTQYF. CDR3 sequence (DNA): TGCGCCAGCAGCCAAGATGGGTCCGGGCGGGGGGGCTTAGATACGCAGTATTTT.

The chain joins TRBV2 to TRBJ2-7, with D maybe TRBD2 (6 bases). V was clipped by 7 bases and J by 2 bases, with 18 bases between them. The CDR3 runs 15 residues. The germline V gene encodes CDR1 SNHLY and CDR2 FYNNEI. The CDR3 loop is CASTPWAGPAYEQYF. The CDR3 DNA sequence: TGTGCCAGCACTCCCTGGGCGGGGCCTGCCTACGAGCAGTACTTC.

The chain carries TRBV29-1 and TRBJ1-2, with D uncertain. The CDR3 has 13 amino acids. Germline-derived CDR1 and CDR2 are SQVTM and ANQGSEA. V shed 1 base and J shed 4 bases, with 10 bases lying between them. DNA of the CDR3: TGCAGCGTTGAAGTCTCAGGCCCCTATGGCTACACCTTC. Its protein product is CSVEVSGPYGYTF.